These 14 T cell receptor beta chains were sequenced from one sample in a study of identical twins. One entry per CDR3 protein, called by TCRdb with MiXCR from the 5' RACE reads. Of around 960,000 distinct CDR3 sequences listed, about 12% were seen once; the top ten hold under 2%. These same data were also listed under a study on yellow fever vaccine responses in identical twins.

Sequencing used PBMCs. The receptors stem from a woman in her late teens or twenties in good health.

The V gene is TRBV28, the J gene TRBJ2-7; 12 nucleotides line up with TRBD1. This CDR3 has 15 amino acids. Germline CDR1 and CDR2: MDHEN and SYDVKM. V trimming: 4 bases; J trimming: 5 bases; junction bases outside the gene matches: 6. The CDR3 region has the DNA TGTGCCAGCAGTTCACCTGGGACAGGGGGCGACGAGCAGTACTTC. Translated: CASSSPGTGGDEQYF.

There are a few counts of this clonotype. The genes are TRBV20-1 and TRBJ2-1; 12 positions match TRBD2. Germline CDR1 DFQATT, CDR2 SNEGSKA (reference sequence). After removal of 2 bases from V and 8 bases from J, the junction contained 10 bases not matched to a gene. CDR3 size: 16 residues. CDR3 nucleotide sequence: TGCAGTGCTAGACCCCGGTCTAGCGGGAGGGCTGATGAGCAGTTCTTC. Translation gives CSARPRSSGRADEQFF.

The chain uses TRBV28 and TRBJ1-2, with a tentative D call TRBD1 (6 bases). Per the germline V gene, CDR1 is MDHEN and CDR2 is SYDVKM. V was cut by 7 bases and J by 8 bases, with 26 bases left in between. The CDR3 extends over 16 amino acids. The DNA of the CDR3 is TGTGCCAGCATTCCTACAGGGAAATCGGCCTCGCGGGGCTACACCTTC. Translated: CASIPTGKSASRGYTF.

This chain uses TRBV20-1 with TRBJ2-3; D gene unclear. Germline V lookup: CDR1 DFQATT, CDR2 SNEGSKA (reference sequence). Trimming stripped 5 bases from V and 4 bases from J, with 10 bases between. CDR3 size: 12 residues. CDR3 DNA sequence: TGCAGTGCTCCCCACGGTCCAGATACGCAGTATTTT. This sequence encodes CSAPHGPDTQYF.

This clonotype was counted between two and nine times. The chain is built from TRBV3-1 and TRBJ1-1; D gene ambiguous. The length of the CDR3 is 11 residues. V was clipped by 3 bases and J by 7 bases, with 6 bases between them. The germline gives CDR1 LGHDT, CDR2 YNNKEL (reference sequence). Written as DNA, the CDR3 is TGTGCCAGCAGCCAGGACGGTGAAGCTTTCTTT. It yields the protein CASSQDGEAFF.

The V and J genes are TRBV15 and TRBJ1-2; no clear D. Per germline, CDR1 LNHNV and CDR2 YYDKDF (reference sequence). This CDR3 is built from 12 residues. V shed 6 bases and J shed 7 bases, with 12 bases lying between them. The DNA for the CDR3 is TGTGCCACCAGTGGAGCAGGCCCTGGCTACACCTTC. This encodes CATSGAGPGYTF.

The genes are TRBV28 and TRBJ2-7, with D perhaps TRBD1 or TRBD2 (5 bases each). This CDR3 has 13 residues. V lost 6 bases, J lost 3 bases, and 12 bases lay in between. Germline V gene lookup returns CDR1 MDHEN and CDR2 SYDVKM. The CDR3 is CASRVGRNYEQYF. The CDR3 nucleotides are TGTGCCAGCAGGGTGGGACGGAACTACGAGCAGTACTTC.

This clonotype turned up a few times. This chain links TRBV7-2 with TRBJ1-1; D is unresolved. Germline-derived CDR1 and CDR2 are SGHTA and FQGNSA. The CDR3 sequence is 17 residues long. Trimming pared 1 base from V and 0 bases from J, leaving 15 bases between. In DNA, the CDR3 is TGTGCCAGCAGCTTAGTCCCCAGTGTATCAATGAACACTGAAGCTTTCTTT. Protein sequence: CASSLVPSVSMNTEAFF. The full variable domain, completed using reference TRBV7-2 and TRBJ1-1, is GAGVSQSPSNKVTEKGKDVELRCDPISGHTALYWYRQSLGQGLEFLIYFQGNSAPDKSGLPSDRFSAERTGGSVSTLTIQRTQQEDSAVYLCASSLVPSVSMNTEAFFGQGTRLTVV.

This clonotype turned up a few times. The CDR3 nucleotides read TGTGCCAGCAGATCCACAGGGGGTAGCTATGGCTACACCTTC. Residues: CASRSTGGSYGYTF. This chain connects TRBV7-9 to TRBJ1-2, with 8 bases matching TRBD1. Trimming removed 6 bases from V and 4 bases from J; junction bases left unmatched: 7. This CDR3 comprises 14 residues. Germline CDR1 SEHNR, CDR2 FQNEAQ (reference sequence).

This clonotype was counted at least ten times. The chain has TRBV2 and TRBJ2-1; D gene ambiguous. Germline CDR1 is SNHLY and CDR2 is FYNNEI. Deletions cut 1 base from V and 6 bases from J, with 10 bases between. CDR3 size: 14 residues. The CDR3 loop is CASSEEVAPNEQFF. The CDR3 nucleotides read TGTGCCAGCAGTGAAGAGGTGGCTCCCAATGAGCAGTTCTTC. Using reference TRBV2 and TRBJ2-1 for the parts outside the CDR3, the full variable domain is EPEVTQTPSHQVTQMGQEVILRCVPISNHLYFYWYRQILGQKVEFLVSFYNNEISEKSEIFDDQFSVERPDGSNFTLKIRSTKLEDSAMYFCASSEEVAPNEQFFGPGTRLTVL.

The CDR3 region has the DNA TGTGCCAGCAGCCCTGCGGGGCACCGCACAGATACGCAGTATTTT. It is translated as CASSPAGHRTDTQYF. The V call is TRBV6-1, the J call TRBJ2-3, with TRBD2 as a possible D gene (6 bases). Germline CDR1 is MNHNS and CDR2 is SASEGT. The CDR3 totals 15 residues. V lost 6 bases and J 1 base, leaving 14 bases between the germline ends.

This clonotype has ten or more counts. The chain joins TRBV12-3 or TRBV12-4 to TRBJ1-1; a possible D gene is TRBD1 (6 bases). The CDR3 spans 14 residues. Between the trimmed V and J ends, which lost 1 base and 5 bases, there was a span of 11 bases. CDR3 sequence: CASSLVTGRTEAFF. The CDR3 DNA reads TGTGCCAGCAGTTTAGTCACAGGGAGGACTGAAGCTTTCTTT.

The rearrangement uses TRBV11-2 and TRBJ2-1, with D maybe TRBD2 (6 bases). Germline-derived CDR1 and CDR2 are SGHAT and FQNNGV. The CDR3 is 17 residues long. Trimming cost V 5 bases and J 4 bases, with 21 bases left between them. This CDR3 is CASSPGTGLKLYNEQFF. The CDR3 DNA sequence: TGTGCCAGCAGCCCCGGGACTGGCTTAAAACTTTACAATGAGCAGTTCTTC. The complete variable domain, with remaining parts taken from reference TRBV11-2 and TRBJ2-1, reads EAGVAQSPRYKIIEKRQSVAFWCNPISGHATLYWYQQILGQGPKLLIQFQNNGVVDDSQLPKDRFSAERLKGVDSTLKIQPAKLEDSAVYLCASSPGTGLKLYNEQFFGPGTRLTVL.

This clonotype was detected many times. The CDR3 loop is CASSQVRAYNEQFF. The CDR3 nucleotides read TGTGCCAGCAGCCAAGTTAGGGCTTACAATGAGCAGTTCTTC. V and J are TRBV3-1 and TRBJ2-1, with D unresolved. V was shortened by 1 base and J by 4 bases, with 8 bases between the two germline ends. CDR1 and CDR2 (germline): LGHDT, YNNKEL (reference sequence). This CDR3 is 14 amino acids long.